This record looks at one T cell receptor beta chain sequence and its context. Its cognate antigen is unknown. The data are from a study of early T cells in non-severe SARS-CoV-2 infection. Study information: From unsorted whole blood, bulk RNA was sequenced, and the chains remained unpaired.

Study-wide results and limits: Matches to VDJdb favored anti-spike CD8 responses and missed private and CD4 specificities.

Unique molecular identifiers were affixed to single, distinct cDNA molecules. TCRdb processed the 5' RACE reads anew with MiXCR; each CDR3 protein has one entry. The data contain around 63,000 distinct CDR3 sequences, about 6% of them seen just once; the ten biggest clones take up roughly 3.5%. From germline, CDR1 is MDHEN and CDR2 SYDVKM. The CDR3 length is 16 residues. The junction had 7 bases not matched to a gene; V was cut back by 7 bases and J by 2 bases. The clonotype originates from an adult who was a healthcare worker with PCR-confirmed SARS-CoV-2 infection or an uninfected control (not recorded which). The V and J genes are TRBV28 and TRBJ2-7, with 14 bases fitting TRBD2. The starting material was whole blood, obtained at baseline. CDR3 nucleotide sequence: TGTGCCAGCAACCATTGGGGACTAGCGGGAGCCTACGAGCAGTACTTC. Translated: CASNHWGLAGAYEQYF.